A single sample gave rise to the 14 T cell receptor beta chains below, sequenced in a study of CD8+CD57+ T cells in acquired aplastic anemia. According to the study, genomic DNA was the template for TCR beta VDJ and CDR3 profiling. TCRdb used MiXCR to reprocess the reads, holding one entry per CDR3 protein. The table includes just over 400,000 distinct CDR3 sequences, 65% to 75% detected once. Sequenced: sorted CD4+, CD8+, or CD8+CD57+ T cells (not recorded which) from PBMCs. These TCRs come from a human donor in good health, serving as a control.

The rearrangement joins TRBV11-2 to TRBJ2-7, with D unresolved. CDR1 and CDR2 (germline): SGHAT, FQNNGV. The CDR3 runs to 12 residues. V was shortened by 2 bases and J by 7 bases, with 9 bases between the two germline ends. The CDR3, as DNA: TGTGCCAGCAGCTTAAACCAGTGGGAGCAGTACTTC. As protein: CASSLNQWEQYF.

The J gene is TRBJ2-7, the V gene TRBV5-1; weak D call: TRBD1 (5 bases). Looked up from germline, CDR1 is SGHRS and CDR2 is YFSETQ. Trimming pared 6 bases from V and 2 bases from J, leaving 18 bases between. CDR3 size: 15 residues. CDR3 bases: TGCGCCAGCACCGGCCGAGCCCTACAGGCCTACGAGCAGTACTTC. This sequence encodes CASTGRALQAYEQYF.

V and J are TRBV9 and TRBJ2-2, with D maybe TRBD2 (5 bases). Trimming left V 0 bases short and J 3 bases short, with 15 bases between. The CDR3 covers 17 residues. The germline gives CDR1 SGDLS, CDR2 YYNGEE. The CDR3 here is CASSVGGDYGYTGELFF. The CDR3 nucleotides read TGTGCCAGCAGCGTAGGGGGTGACTATGGCTACACCGGGGAGCTGTTTTTT.

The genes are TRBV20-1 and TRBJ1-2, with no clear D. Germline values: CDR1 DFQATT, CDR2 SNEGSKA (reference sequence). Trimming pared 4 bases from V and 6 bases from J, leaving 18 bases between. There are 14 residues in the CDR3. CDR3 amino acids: CSAKRGGRSHGYTF. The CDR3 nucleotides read TGCAGTGCTAAACGGGGAGGGCGGTCACATGGCTACACCTTC.

This CDR3 reads CASSLGVDTAQVFF. CDR3 coding DNA: TGTGCCAGCAGCTTGGGGGTCGACACTGCTCAAGTTTTCTTT. The rearrangement uses TRBV7-6 and TRBJ1-1; a weak D match, TRBD1 (5 bases). There are 14 residues in the CDR3. The germline V gene encodes CDR1 SGHVS and CDR2 FNYEAQ. V was shortened by 3 bases and J by 13 bases, with 21 bases between the two germline ends. The variable domain in full, completed from reference TRBV7-6 and TRBJ1-1, reads GAGVSQSPRYKVTKRGQDVALRCDPISGHVSLYWYRQALGQGPEFLTYFNYEAQQDKSGLPNDRFSAERPEGSISTLTIQRTEQRDSAMYRCASSLGVDTAQVFFGQGTRLTVV.

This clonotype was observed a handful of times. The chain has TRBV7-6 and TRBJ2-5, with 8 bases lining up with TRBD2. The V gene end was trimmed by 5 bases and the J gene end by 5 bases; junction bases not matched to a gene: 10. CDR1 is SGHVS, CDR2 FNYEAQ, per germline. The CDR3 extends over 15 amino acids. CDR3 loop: CASSLGTRLAETQYF. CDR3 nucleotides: TGTGCCAGCAGCCTCGGGACTAGACTTGCGGAGACCCAGTACTTC.

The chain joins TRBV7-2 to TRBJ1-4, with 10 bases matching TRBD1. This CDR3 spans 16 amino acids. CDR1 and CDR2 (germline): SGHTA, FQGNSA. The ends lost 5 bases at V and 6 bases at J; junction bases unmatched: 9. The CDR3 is CASSPSWTGGDEKLFF. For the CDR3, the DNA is TGTGCCAGCAGCCCTAGTTGGACAGGGGGAGATGAAAAACTGTTTTTT.

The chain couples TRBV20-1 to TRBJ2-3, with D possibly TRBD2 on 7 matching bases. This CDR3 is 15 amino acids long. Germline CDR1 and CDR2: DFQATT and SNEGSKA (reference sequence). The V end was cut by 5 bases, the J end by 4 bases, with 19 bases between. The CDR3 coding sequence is TGCAGTGCTCAACTGGCAGGGGAGGGCTCAGATACGCAGTATTTT. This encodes CSAQLAGEGSDTQYF.

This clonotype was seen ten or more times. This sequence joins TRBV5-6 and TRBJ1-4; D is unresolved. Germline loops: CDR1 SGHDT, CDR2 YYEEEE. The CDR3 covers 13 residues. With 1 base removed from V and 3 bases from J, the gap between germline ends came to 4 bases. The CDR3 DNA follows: TGTGCCAGCAGCTTGTGGTCTAATGAAAAACTGTTTTTT. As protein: CASSLWSNEKLFF.

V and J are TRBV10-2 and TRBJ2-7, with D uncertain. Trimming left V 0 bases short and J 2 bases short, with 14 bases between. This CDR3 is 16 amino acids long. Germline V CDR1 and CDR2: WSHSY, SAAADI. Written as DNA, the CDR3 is TGCGCCAGCAGTGAGTCGAGGCAGGCCCTACCCTACGAGCAGTACTTC. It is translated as CASSESRQALPYEQYF.

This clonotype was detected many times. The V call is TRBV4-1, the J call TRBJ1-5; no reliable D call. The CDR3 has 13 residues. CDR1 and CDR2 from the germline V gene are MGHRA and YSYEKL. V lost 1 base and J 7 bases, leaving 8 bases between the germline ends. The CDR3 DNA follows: TGCGCCAGCAGCCAAGTCCTCCACCAGCCCCAGCATTTT. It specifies CASSQVLHQPQHF.

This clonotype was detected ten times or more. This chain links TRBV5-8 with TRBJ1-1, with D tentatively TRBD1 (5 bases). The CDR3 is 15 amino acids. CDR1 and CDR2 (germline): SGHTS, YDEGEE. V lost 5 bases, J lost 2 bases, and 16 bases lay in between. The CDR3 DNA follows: TGTGCCAGCAGTGGGACGGCCCAGAGTAACACTGAAGCTTTCTTT. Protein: CASSGTAQSNTEAFF. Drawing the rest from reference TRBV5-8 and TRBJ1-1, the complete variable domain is EAGVTQSPTHLIKTRGQQATLRCSPISGHTSVYWYQQALGLGLQFLLWYDEGEERNRGNFPPRFSGRQFPNYSSELNVNALELEDSALYLCASSGTAQSNTEAFFGQGTRLTVV.

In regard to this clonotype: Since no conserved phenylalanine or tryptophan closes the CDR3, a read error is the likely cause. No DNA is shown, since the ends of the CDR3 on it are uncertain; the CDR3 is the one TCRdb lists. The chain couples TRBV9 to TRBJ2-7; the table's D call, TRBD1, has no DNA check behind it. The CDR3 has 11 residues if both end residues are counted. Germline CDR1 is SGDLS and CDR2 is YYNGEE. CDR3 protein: CASRQDSRGYL.

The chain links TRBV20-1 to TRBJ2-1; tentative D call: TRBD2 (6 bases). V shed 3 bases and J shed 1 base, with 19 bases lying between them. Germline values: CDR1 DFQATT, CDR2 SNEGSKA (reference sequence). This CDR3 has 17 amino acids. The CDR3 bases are TGCAGTGCTAGTCTGGAGGGGAATGACAGTTCCTACAATGAGCAGTTCTTC. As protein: CSASLEGNDSSYNEQFF.